This T cell receptor (beta chain) was sequenced for a study of beta chain features in type 1 diabetes. Findings of the study overall: Within the patient group, naive, central memory and Treg TCRB repertoires appeared more similar to each other than within healthy donors.

This clone has a handful of counts. Its antigen is not identified. The whole isolated RNA underwent reverse transcription, so sequencing captured expressed TCRB transcripts. TCRdb keeps only in-frame clones here, not all; method: immunoSEQ multiplex PCR. The data contain about 240,000 clones, around 26% of them seen just once; the ten biggest clones take up roughly 4%. From germline, CDR1 is MGHDK and CDR2 SYGVNS. V was trimmed by 6 bases and J by 5 bases, leaving 13 bases between them. This CDR3 has 13 residues. Each donor gave one heparinised blood draw averaging approximately 100 mL. The sequence was collected from a young man in good health. Material for sequencing was central memory CD4+ T cells from blood. The chain carries TRBV25-1 and TRBJ1-1; D is ambiguous. CDR3 DNA: TGTGCCAGCAGGCTGGCGGCCGGTACTGAAGCTTTCTTT. This translates into CASRLAAGTEAFF.